The TCR beta chain under discussion was sequenced for a study of beta chain features in type 1 diabetes. Worth noting for this clone: The antigen is undetermined.

Of the isolated RNA, all was reverse transcribed, and so the sequenced material was expressed TCRB transcripts. Repertoires were generated with immunoSEQ multiplex PCR, while TCRdb's copy carries only in-frame clones and drops some. The table lists 810,000 or so clones, roughly 15% of them singletons. From germline, CDR1 is ENHRY and CDR2 SYGVKD. V was cut by 0 bases and J by 10 bases, with 15 bases left in between. The CDR3 spans 14 residues. Study-level points and caveats: cDNA-based reads could over-represent cells with high TCR expression.

Sequencing input: naive CD4+ T cells from blood. This sequence was found in a young woman in good health. This chain uses TRBV10-3 with TRBJ2-5; no definite D call. The CDR3 sequence is CAISESIGGMDQYF. DNA for the CDR3: TGTGCCATCAGTGAGTCGATAGGTGGGATGGACCAGTACTTC.